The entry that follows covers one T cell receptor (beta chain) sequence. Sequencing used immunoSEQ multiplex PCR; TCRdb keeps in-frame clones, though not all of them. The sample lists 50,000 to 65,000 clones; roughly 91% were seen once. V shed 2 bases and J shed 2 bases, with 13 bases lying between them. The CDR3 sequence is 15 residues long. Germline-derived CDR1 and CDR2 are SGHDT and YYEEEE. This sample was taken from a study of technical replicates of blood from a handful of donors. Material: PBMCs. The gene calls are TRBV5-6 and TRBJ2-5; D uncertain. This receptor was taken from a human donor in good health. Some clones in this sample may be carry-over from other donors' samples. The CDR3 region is CASSFLGAQQETQYF. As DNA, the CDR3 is TGTGCCAGCAGCTTTCTAGGAGCCCAACAAGAGACCCAGTACTTC.